These T cell receptor beta chains were read from a single sample in a study of blood T cells in healthy people across ages. TCRdb reprocessed the 5' RACE reads with MiXCR, giving one entry per CDR3 protein. The sample shows about 630,000 distinct CDR3 sequences, roughly 21% of them seen only once. Sequenced input: blood. The receptors here all came from a man between 70 and 80 years old in good health. The CDR3 runs from the conserved cysteine through the conserved F or W. D genes are given only for firm matches. Clone size is shown for a subset of rows, as once, few, many or a class of expanded clone.

.,13,.,TRBJ2-3,TRBV6-5,TGTGCCAGCAGTTACTCGAATGGAAAGGCGCAGTATTTT,CASSYSNGKAQYF
TRBD2,15,few,TRBJ2-1,TRBV3-1,TGTGCCAGCAGCCAAGGGACTAGCGGATCGAATGAGCAGTTCTTC,CASSQGTSGSNEQFF
.,13,many,TRBJ2-7,TRBV12-3/TRBV12-4,TGTGCCAGCAGTTTACCAGGGCTCCCCCTCAAGTACTTC,CASSLPGLPLKYF
.,15,once,TRBJ2-7,TRBV5-1,TGCGCCAGCAGCTTGATACTGGGGGCTAAGAACGAGCAGTACTTC,CASSLILGAKNEQYF
.,12,.,TRBJ1-2,TRBV20-1,TGCAGTGCAAGACAGGCTGGCTATGGCTACACCTTC,CSARQAGYGYTF
TRBD1,13,.,TRBJ2-7,TRBV20-1,TGCAGTGCTACCCTAGGGACAGGGGGCGAGCAGTACTTC,CSATLGTGGEQYF
.,12,.,TRBJ2-5,TRBV11-2,TGTGCCAGCAGCTTTTGGGGTGAGACCCAGTACTTC,CASSFWGETQYF
.,17,few,TRBJ2-7,TRBV6-2/TRBV6-3,TGTGCCAGCAGTTACCATCTAGATTCGACTAGTCTCATAGAGCAGTACTTT,CASSYHLDSTSLIEQYF
.,12,.,TRBJ2-7,TRBV10-3,TGTGCCATCGGGACACATGATTACGAGCAGTACTTC,CAIGTHDYEQYF
.,15,.,TRBJ2-3,TRBV4-1,TGCGCCAGCAGCCATGGCGGGGCTAGCACAGATACGCAGTATTTT,CASSHGGASTDTQYF
TRBD1,14,few,TRBJ2-5,TRBV18,TGTGCCAGCTCACAACAGACAGGGGAAGAGACCCAGTACTTC,CASSQQTGEETQYF
.,8,few,TRBJ2-1,TRBV28,TGTGCCAGCAGTTGGAAGTACTTC,CASSWKYF
.,16,once,TRBJ2-2,TRBV4-3,TGCGCCAGCAGCCAAGGACAGGCCGCGAACACCGGGGAGCTGTTTTTT,CASSQGQAANTGELFF
.,13,.,TRBJ2-1,TRBV9,TGTGCCAGCAGCTCGCGCGCATCAGATGAGCAGTTCTTC,CASSSRASDEQFF
TRBD1,14,many,TRBJ2-5,TRBV20-1,TGCAGTGCTAGTCTCGGGACAGCCTTAACGGCCCAGTACTTC,CSASLGTALTAQYF
.,14,.,TRBJ2-1,TRBV2,TGTGCCAGCAGTGGGGACCTCTCCTACAATGAGCAGTTCTTC,CASSGDLSYNEQFF
TRBD2,15,.,TRBJ2-7,TRBV20-1,TGCAGTGCTAGTGATAGCGGGAGAGTAGGTCGCGAGCAGTGCTTC,CSASDSGRVGREQCF
.,14,.,TRBJ2-7,TRBV20-1,TGCAGTGCTAGAGCCCTTGCAGGGGCCTACGAGCAGTACTTC,CSARALAGAYEQYF
TRBD1,14,few,TRBJ2-7,TRBV6-6,TGTGCCAGCAGTAAACGGACAGGGGCCTACGAGCAGTACTTC,CASSKRTGAYEQYF
.,15,many,TRBJ2-2,TRBV11-2,TGTGCCAGCAGCTTAGACGCAGCGAACACCGGGGAGCTGTTTTTT,CASSLDAANTGELFF
.,15,.,TRBJ1-2,TRBV6-5,TGTGCCAGCAGTTTGGAGGGGATGGGTAACTATGGCTACACCTTC,CASSLEGMGNYGYTF
.,14,.,TRBJ1-1,TRBV6-1,TGTGCCAGCCAAATCGGCAGGGCGAACACTGAAGCTTTCTTT,CASQIGRANTEAFF
TRBD2,17,few,TRBJ2-3,TRBV28,TGTGCCAGCAGGCCTTCTGGCGGGAGGGCTTCCGCAGATACGCAGTATTTT,CASRPSGGRASADTQYF
.,13,.,TRBJ1-3,TRBV20-1,TGCACTGCTAGGGCAGGGTTCGGAAACACCATATATTTT,CTARAGFGNTIYF
TRBD1,14,.,TRBJ1-1,TRBV12-3/TRBV12-4,TGTGCCAGCAGGGGACAGGGGCAGGACACTGAAGCTTTCTTT,CASRGQGQDTEAFF
.,12,few,TRBJ1-2,TRBV19,TGTGCCAGTAATAATCCTGACTATGGCTACACCTTC,CASNNPDYGYTF
.,12,many,TRBJ1-4,TRBV10-1,TGCGCCAGCAGTGAAACCAAACCGCTCTTGTTTTTT,CASSETKPLLFF
TRBD2,14,.,TRBJ2-1,TRBV11-3,TGTGCCTGCAGCTCTGGGGCGGGGGACAATGAGCAGTTCTTC,CACSSGAGDNEQFF
.,14,few,TRBJ2-2,TRBV9,TGTGCCAGCAGCGTAGGCGGGAACACCGGGGAGCTGTTTTTT,CASSVGGNTGELFF
.,14,many,TRBJ2-7,TRBV20-1,TGCAGTGCTAGAGGACAGCCGATGAGCTACGAGCAGTACTTC,CSARGQPMSYEQYF
.,13,.,TRBJ1-5,TRBV6-1,TGTGCCAGCAGTAGAGCCAGGAGTGGGTCCCAGCATTTT,CASSRARSGSQHF
.,12,many,TRBJ2-5,TRBV29-1,TGCAGCGTTGCTAAGGGTAGTGAGACCCAGTACTTC,CSVAKGSETQYF
TRBD1,16,.,TRBJ2-7,TRBV20-1,TGCAGTGCCAACCCAACGGACAGGGAAGGCTACTACGAGCAGTACTTC,CSANPTDREGYYEQYF
.,12,.,TRBJ2-1,TRBV12-3/TRBV12-4,TGTGCCACCAACGGACTTCCCGATGAGCAGTTCTTC,CATNGLPDEQFF
TRBD1,15,.,TRBJ1-2,TRBV2,TGTGCCAGCAGCTTAGGGGGACAGCTAATTGATGGCTACACCTTC,CASSLGGQLIDGYTF
.,15,.,TRBJ2-2,TRBV4-1,TGCGCCAGCAGCCAGCCCGGGCCGAGATCCGGGGAGCTGTTTTTT,CASSQPGPRSGELFF
TRBD1,16,.,TRBJ2-5,TRBV7-7,TGTGCTAGCAGCTTAGTTTCAGGGGGCGTCGGAGAGACCCAGTACTTC,CASSLVSGGVGETQYF
.,14,.,TRBJ2-5,TRBV10-1,TGCGCCAGCACCAAGAACGGGACACAAGAGACCCAGTACTTC,CASTKNGTQETQYF
TRBD2,18,.,TRBJ2-3,TRBV28,TGTGCCAGCAGTCGGAGTATCGGACTAGTGGGGGACACAGATACGCAGTATTTT,CASSRSIGLVGDTDTQYF
TRBD2,15,.,TRBJ2-4,TRBV20-1,TGCAGTGCTAGGTCGAGCGGGAGGGCTGGAAACATTCAGTACTTC,CSARSSGRAGNIQYF
TRBD2,16,few,TRBJ2-2,TRBV24-1,TGTGCCACCAGTGTGTTCCGGGAGGGCCGAGATGGGGAGCTGTTTTTT,CATSVFREGRDGELFF
TRBD2,15,few,TRBJ2-1,TRBV20-1,TGCAGTGCTGGACTAGCGGCCCGACTTTACAATGAGCAGTTCTTC,CSAGLAARLYNEQFF
TRBD2,16,.,TRBJ2-1,TRBV6-1,TGTGCCAGCAGGGACCGGACTAGCGGAGCCGTAGGGGAGCAGTTCTTC,CASRDRTSGAVGEQFF
TRBD1,14,.,TRBJ1-2,TRBV28,TGTGCCAGCAGTACTCAGGGGGCGCGTTATGGCTACACCTTC,CASSTQGARYGYTF
.,14,few,TRBJ2-5,TRBV5-5,TGTGCCAGCAGCTTGGGGTGGGGGCCGGGGACCCAGTACTTC,CASSLGWGPGTQYF
.,15,.,TRBJ1-3,TRBV20-1,TGCAGTGCTAGGGTCGGGACACTCTCTGGAAACACCATATATTTT,CSARVGTLSGNTIYF
.,15,.,TRBJ2-1,TRBV29-1,TGCAGCGTTGACCGTGGGACCCCGGGACGCAATGAGCAGTTCTTC,CSVDRGTPGRNEQFF
TRBD2,14,few,TRBJ2-1,TRBV20-1,TGCAGTGCAGGACTAGCGGGAGGACACAATGAGCAGTTCTTC,CSAGLAGGHNEQFF
.,15,few,TRBJ2-1,TRBV4-1,TGCGCCAGCAGCCGGGAAAGTGGTGGTTACAATGAGCAGTTCTTC,CASSRESGGYNEQFF
.,16,.,TRBJ2-1,TRBV15,TGTGCCACCAGCAGACTCTGGGGGGGCTACAAGGATGAGCAGTTCTTC,CATSRLWGGYKDEQFF
.,13,few,TRBJ2-7,TRBV5-1,TGCGCCAGCAGCTTGACAGGGCCAGACGAGCAGTACTTC,CASSLTGPDEQYF
.,18,.,TRBJ2-3,TRBV10-3,TGTGCCATCAGTGGGCCTAGGGAACTGCGGAGTAGCACAGATACGCAGTATTTT,CAISGPRELRSSTDTQYF
TRBD2,14,.,TRBJ2-1,TRBV20-1,TGCAGTGCTTGGGCGACTAGCGGGAGGGATGAGCAGTTCTTC,CSAWATSGRDEQFF